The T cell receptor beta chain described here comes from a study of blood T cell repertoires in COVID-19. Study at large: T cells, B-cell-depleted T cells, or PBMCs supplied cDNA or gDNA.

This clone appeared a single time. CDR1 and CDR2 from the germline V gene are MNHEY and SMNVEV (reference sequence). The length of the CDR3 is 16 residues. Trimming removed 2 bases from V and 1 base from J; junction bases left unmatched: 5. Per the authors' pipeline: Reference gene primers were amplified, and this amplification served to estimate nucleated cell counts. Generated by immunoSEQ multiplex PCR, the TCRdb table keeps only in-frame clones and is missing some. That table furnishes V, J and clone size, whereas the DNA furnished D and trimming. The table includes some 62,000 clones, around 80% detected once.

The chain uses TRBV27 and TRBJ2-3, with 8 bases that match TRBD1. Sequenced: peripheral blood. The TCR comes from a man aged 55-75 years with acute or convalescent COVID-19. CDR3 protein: CASSLKVTGGTDTQYF. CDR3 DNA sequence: TGTGCCAGCAGTTTAAAAGTGACAGGGGGCACAGATACGCAGTATTTT.